Below are 15 T cell receptor beta chains sequenced from a single sample in a study of post-analysis software for immune sequencing data. Which antigens these TCRs recognize remains unknown. The TCR beta cDNA libraries carried unique molecular identifiers. MiXCR, run by TCRdb on the PCR reads, gives a single entry per CDR3 protein. This table holds about 810,000 distinct CDR3 sequences, approximately 50% found once. Findings of the study overall: Controls had lower frequencies than patients of roughly five TRBV segments, which included TRBV5-6, TRBV5-1 and TRBV20-1.

Sample: blood. All receptors derive from a girl aged 10 to 17 with multiple sclerosis.

The chain carries TRBV7-9 and TRBJ2-1, with TRBD2 matching 7 bases. The CDR3 length is 16 residues. Germline lookup yields CDR1 SEHNR and CDR2 FQNEAQ (reference sequence). V dropped 5 bases and J dropped 0; count of bases not matched to a gene: 7. In DNA form, the CDR3 reads TGTGCCAGCAGCATCCAGCGGGGCGCCTCCTACAATGAGCAGTTCTTC. This encodes CASSIQRGASYNEQFF. Filled out from reference TRBV7-9 and TRBJ2-1, the complete variable domain reads DTGVSQNPRHKITKRGQNVTFRCDPISEHNRLYWYRQTLGQGPEFLTYFQNEAQLEKSRLLSDRFSAERPKGSFSTLEIQRTEQGDSAMYLCASSIQRGASYNEQFFGPGTRLTVL.

This clonotype was detected a few times. The junction differs from germline at one of its ends, possibly a read error. The chain carries TRBV10-3 and TRBJ2-1, with 9 positions matching TRBD1. Germline lookup yields CDR1 ENHRY and CDR2 SYGVKD. The length of the CDR3 is 12 residues. The chain's CDR3 is CAISWDRADPAF. CDR3 coding DNA: TGTGCCATCAGTTGGGACAGGGCTGATCCAGCTTTC.

This clonotype has more than one count but fewer than ten. The V call is TRBV7-2, the J call TRBJ1-6; D is unclear. This CDR3 spans 13 amino acids. Germline V gene data show CDR1 as SGHTA and CDR2 as FQGNSA. The V end lost 2 bases, the J end lost 6 bases, and 5 bases lay between the germline ends. The CDR3 nucleotides read TGTGCCAGCAGCTTACCGAGTAATTCACCCCTCCACTTT. Encoded protein: CASSLPSNSPLHF.

V gene TRBV6-5 combines with J gene TRBJ2-1; 11 nucleotides align to TRBD2. V dropped 4 bases and J dropped 3; count of bases not matched to a gene: 2. The V gene's germline CDR1 is MNHEY and CDR2 SVGAGI. The CDR3 has 15 amino acids. In DNA, the CDR3 is TGTGCCAGCAGTTCTAGCGGGGGGCGCTACAATGAGCAGTTCTTC. It translates to CASSSSGGRYNEQFF.

The chain couples TRBV7-9 to TRBJ2-7, with D unclear. CDR1 is SEHNR and CDR2 is FQNEAQ in the germline V gene (reference sequence). V gave up 1 base and J gave up 2 bases, with 12 bases separating them. The length of the CDR3 is 15 residues. The CDR3 DNA is TGTGCCAGCAGCTTAGGGTCCGCAGATACCTACGAGCAGTACTTC. Amino acid sequence: CASSLGSADTYEQYF. Complete variable domain (other parts from reference TRBV7-9 and TRBJ2-7): DTGVSQNPRHKITKRGQNVTFRCDPISEHNRLYWYRQTLGQGPEFLTYFQNEAQLEKSRLLSDRFSAERPKGSFSTLEIQRTEQGDSAMYLCASSLGSADTYEQYFGPGTRLTVT.

This clonotype was observed a few times. This rearrangement joins TRBV12-3 or TRBV12-4 to TRBJ2-5; D might be TRBD2 (6 bases). The end of the DNA aligns better with TRBJ2-7, so the J call may be wrong. The CDR3 has 12 residues. Here the CDR3 reads CASSFSGSEQYF. For the CDR3, the DNA is TGTGCCAGCAGTTTTTCCGGGAGCGAGCAGTACTTC.

In its sample, this clonotype was seen many times. This chain links TRBV20-1 with TRBJ2-4; 12 bases line up with TRBD2. From germline, CDR1 is DFQATT and CDR2 SNEGSKA (reference sequence). V lost 0 bases and J lost 0; bases outside the gene matches: 12. The CDR3 runs 20 residues. CDR3 region: CSARDDFRLAGALAKNIQYF. In DNA form, the CDR3 reads TGCAGTGCTAGAGATGACTTCCGACTAGCGGGAGCCTTAGCCAAAAACATTCAGTACTTC.

This clonotype was observed once. The chain couples TRBV15 to TRBJ2-1; the D is unclear. The V and J ends lost 1 base and 7 bases respectively, with 14 bases between them. CDR1 is LNHNV, CDR2 YYDKDF, per germline (reference sequence). The CDR3 has 15 amino acids. The CDR3 nucleotides read TGTGCCACCAGCAGAGTGGCATGGACCGGGAATGAGCAGTTCTTC. This gives the protein CATSRVAWTGNEQFF.

This clonotype occurred a few times. The chain combines TRBV5-8 with TRBJ2-5; possibly TRBD2 for D (6 bases). CDR1 is SGHTS, CDR2 YDEGEE, per germline. The germline V and J ends were trimmed by 0 bases and 4 bases, with 16 bases remaining between them. This CDR3 spans 16 amino acids. CDR3 in amino acids: CASSLDPRPGGETQYF. The CDR3 DNA is TGTGCCAGCAGCTTGGATCCCCGCCCCGGGGGAGAGACCCAGTACTTC. The full variable domain, completed using reference TRBV5-8 and TRBJ2-5, is EAGVTQSPTHLIKTRGQQATLRCSPISGHTSVYWYQQALGLGLQFLLWYDEGEERNRGNFPPRFSGRQFPNYSSELNVNALELEDSALYLCASSLDPRPGGETQYFGPGTRLLVL.

The chain uses TRBV29-1 and TRBJ2-3; no clear D gene. V was shortened by 5 bases and J by 2 bases, with 8 bases between the two germline ends. CDR1 SQVTM and CDR2 ANQGSEA come from the germline V gene. The CDR3 runs 12 residues. The CDR3 here is CSVLLYTDTQYF. The CDR3 DNA sequence: TGCAGCGTTTTACTCTACACAGATACGCAGTATTTT.

This clonotype was detected a few times. The CDR3 bases are TGCAGCGTTGAAGAAAATCGGCAGGGCTACACCTTC. Translated, it gives CSVEENRQGYTF. This chain connects TRBV29-1 to TRBJ1-2; D remains ambiguous. V lost 0 bases and J 8 bases, leaving 10 bases between the germline ends. CDR1 and CDR2 from the germline V gene are SQVTM and ANQGSEA. The CDR3 has 12 amino acids.

Concerning this clonotype: A junction boundary mismatches the germline segment, possibly from a read error. The chain has TRBV25-1 and TRBJ2-5; TRBD2 matches at 7 bases. Germline V gene lookup returns CDR1 MGHDK and CDR2 SYGVNS. This CDR3 comprises 14 residues. CDR3 in DNA: TGTGCCGGCAGTGAAGAACTAGCGAAAGGGACCCAGTACTTC. Translated, it gives CAGSEELAKGTQYF.

This clonotype has a single count. The chain couples TRBV29-1 to TRBJ1-5, with D possibly TRBD1 on 5 matching bases. The germline V gene encodes CDR1 SQVTM and CDR2 ANQGSEA. The V and J ends lost 1 base and 10 bases respectively, with 11 bases between them. This CDR3 contains 12 residues. CDR3 amino acids: CSVEAAGQPQHF. The CDR3 DNA sequence: TGCAGCGTTGAAGCGGCAGGGCAACCCCAGCATTTT.

This clonotype has only a few counts. This chain connects TRBV29-1 to TRBJ2-3; TRBD1 is a possible D gene (5 bases). The V and J ends lost 6 bases and 1 base respectively, with 23 bases between them. The CDR3 contains 17 residues. CDR1 and CDR2 (germline): SQVTM, ANQGSEA. CDR3 loop: CSVYGLTGSRGTDTQYF. The DNA for the CDR3 is TGCAGCGTATACGGATTAACAGGAAGCAGAGGCACAGATACGCAGTATTTT.

V gene TRBV6-4 combines with J gene TRBJ2-6; D gene ambiguous. The V gene's germline CDR1 is MRHNA and CDR2 SNTAGT. V dropped 3 bases and J dropped 2 bases, with 5 bases sitting between them. The CDR3 is made up of 14 amino acids. In DNA, the CDR3 is TGTGCCAGCAGTGAATCCGCTGGGGCCAACGTCCTGACTTTC. This translates into CASSESAGANVLTF.